The present entry profiles one T cell receptor beta chain with its context. The germline V gene has CDR1 SGHDN and CDR2 FVKESK. Trimming cost V 2 bases and J 5 bases, with 12 bases left between them. This CDR3 contains 14 residues. Libraries were prepared by immunoSEQ multiplex PCR; TCRdb keeps only in-frame clonotypes and omits some of them. The sample lists some 200,000 clones, around 84% occurring once. This entry comes from a study of cytomegalovirus exposure and HLA in healthy donors. The chain couples TRBV14 to TRBJ2-5, with D maybe TRBD2 (7 bases). This TCR came from a woman aged 30 to 39 in good health and CMV-seropositive. The sample taken for sequencing was PBMCs. CDR3 loop: CASSQFRGGETQYF. Written as DNA, the CDR3 is TGTGCCAGCAGCCAATTCAGGGGAGGGGAGACCCAGTACTTC.